A selection of T cell receptor beta chains follows, all from one sample in a study of graft-versus-host responses after intestinal transplantation. The method was immunoSEQ multiplex PCR; TCRdb's version includes in-frame clones alone and lacks a portion of them. The repertoire includes 95,000 to 150,000 clones, about 93% of them detected once, and 0.095% to 0.15% sits in the top ten. Which antigens these TCRs recognize remains unknown. Specimen: unstimulated CD4+ T cells sorted from spleen or lymph node cells, collected before intestinal transplant. All receptors derive from a human donor who received an intestinal transplant. CDR3s include the opening cysteine and the closing phenylalanine or tryptophan. The D gene is left open where the match is weak. Clone size is given for some rows only: seen once, a few or many times, or a class if the clone is expanded.

d_gene	v_gene	abundance	j_gene	CDR3aa	CDR3nt
.	TRBV10-3	.	TRBJ2-5	CAISEPAGGETQYF	TGTGCCATCAGTGAGCCTGCAGGGGGGGAGACCCAGTACTTC
.	TRBV6-5	.	TRBJ1-2	CASSYSRTATDGYTF	TGTGCCAGCAGTTACTCGAGAACGGCTACTGATGGCTACACCTTC
TRBD1	TRBV5-1	.	TRBJ1-2	CASSHTNHRGGYTF	TGCGCCAGCAGCCATACTAATCACAGGGGCGGCTACACCTTC
.	TRBV2	.	TRBJ2-7	CASRTVGGEQYF	TGTGCCAGCAGGACCGTCGGTGGCGAGCAGTACTTC
.	TRBV7-2	.	TRBJ1-4	CASSRRTATNEKLFF	TGTGCCAGCTCCAGGAGGACTGCAACTAATGAAAAACTGTTTTTT
.	TRBV18	.	TRBJ1-6	CASSPQGADSPLHF	TGTGCCAGCTCACCACAGGGTGCAGATTCACCCCTCCACTTT
TRBD2	TRBV25-1	.	TRBJ2-3	CASSAGGADTQYF	TGTGCCAGCAGTGCGGGAGGTGCAGATACGCAGTATTTT
.	TRBV7-2	.	TRBJ1-2	CASSLTSTGIRYGYTF	TGTGCCAGCAGCTTGACGTCCACGGGAATCCGTTATGGCTACACCTTC
.	TRBV5-1	once	TRBJ2-7	CASSFITWDPPEQYF	TGCGCCAGCAGCTTTATCACCTGGGACCCGCCCGAGCAGTACTTC
TRBD2	TRBV7-9	.	TRBJ2-1	CASSFSGVLVRNEQFF	TGTGCCAGCAGCTTTAGCGGGGTCCTTGTTCGGAATGAGCAGTTCTTC
.	TRBV30	.	TRBJ1-1	CAWSVTRLAFF	TGTGCCTGGAGTGTAACCAGGTTGGCTTTCTTT
TRBD1	TRBV4-1	.	TRBJ2-1	CASSFGTGGNEQFF	TGCGCCAGCAGTTTCGGGACAGGGGGCAATGAGCAGTTCTTC
.	TRBV6-1	.	TRBJ2-3	CASSSHADNTQYF	TGTGCCAGCTCGTCTCATGCGGACAACACGCAGTATTTT
TRBD2	TRBV10-1	.	TRBJ2-1	CASSESGLAGEDEQFF	TGCGCCAGCAGTGAGTCGGGACTAGCGGGAGAAGATGAGCAGTTCTTC
.	TRBV18	.	TRBJ2-3	CASSPTEEVPSSTDTQYF	TGTGCCAGCTCACCCACAGAAGAAGTCCCCTCGAGCACAGATACGCAGTATTTT
.	TRBV6-5	.	TRBJ1-1	CASSYSKQLEAFF	TGTGCCAGCAGTTACTCGAAACAGCTTGAAGCTTTCTTT
.	TRBV2	.	TRBJ1-1	CASSRGMNTEAFF	TGTGCCAGCAGCCGGGGGATGAACACTGAAGCTTTCTTT
.	TRBV20-1	.	TRBJ2-1	CSASGDKTWFF	TGCAGTGCTAGTGGCGATAAGACGTGGTTCTTC
TRBD1	TRBV7-9	.	TRBJ2-2	CASSQLDRGATGELFF	TGTGCCAGCAGCCAACTGGACAGGGGGGCCACCGGGGAGCTGTTTTTT
.	TRBV5-1	.	TRBJ2-1	CASSLGVSGLNNEQFF	TGCGCCAGCAGCTTGGGTGTTAGCGGTTTAAACAATGAGCAGTTCTTC
.	TRBV30	.	TRBJ2-3	CAWSVSPMDRSTDTQYF	TGTGCCTGGAGTGTATCGCCCATGGACAGAAGCACAGATACGCAGTATTTT
.	TRBV7-2	.	TRBJ2-5	CASSLMGRKETQYF	TGTGCCAGCAGCTTAATGGGAAGGAAAGAGACCCAGTACTTC
.	TRBV2	.	TRBJ2-5	CASSVDRQETQYF	TGTGCCAGCAGTGTAGATAGGCAAGAGACCCAGTACTTC
TRBD2	TRBV30	.	TRBJ2-7	CAWSIGWGGEQYF	TGTGCCTGGAGTATCGGCTGGGGGGGCGAGCAGTACTTC
.	TRBV6-5	.	TRBJ1-5	CASSYSRQGNQPQHF	TGTGCCAGCAGTTACTCGAGACAGGGCAATCAGCCCCAGCATTTT
TRBD2	TRBV5-7	.	TRBJ2-7	CASSYPGTSGFYEQYF	TGTGCCAGCAGCTATCCTGGGACTAGCGGGTTCTACGAGCAGTACTTC
.	TRBV4-2	.	TRBJ2-7	CASSQVKGYEQYF	TGTGCCAGCAGCCAAGTAAAAGGGTACGAGCAGTACTTC
.	TRBV19	few	TRBJ1-2	CASMGLGLDYGYTF	TGTGCCAGTATGGGGCTTGGATTGGACTATGGCTACACCTTC
.	TRBV7-3	.	TRBJ1-1	CASSRGGIAEAFF	TGTGCCAGCAGCCGGGGAGGGATAGCTGAAGCTTTCTTT
.	TRBV4-1	.	TRBJ1-2	CASSQDTLVYGYTF	TGCGCCAGCAGCCAAGATACGTTGGTCTATGGCTACACCTTC
TRBD2	TRBV28	.	TRBJ2-7	CASSFSGLAGVRDEQYF	TGTGCCAGCAGTTTCTCGGGACTAGCGGGAGTTCGGGACGAGCAGTACTTC
.	TRBV30	.	TRBJ2-7	CAWNQGNTYEQYF	TGTGCCTGGAATCAGGGTAACACCTACGAGCAGTACTTC
TRBD2	TRBV27	.	TRBJ2-5	CASRDPGLAGDWGETQYF	TGTGCCAGCCGTGATCCGGGACTAGCGGGAGATTGGGGGGAGACCCAGTACTTC